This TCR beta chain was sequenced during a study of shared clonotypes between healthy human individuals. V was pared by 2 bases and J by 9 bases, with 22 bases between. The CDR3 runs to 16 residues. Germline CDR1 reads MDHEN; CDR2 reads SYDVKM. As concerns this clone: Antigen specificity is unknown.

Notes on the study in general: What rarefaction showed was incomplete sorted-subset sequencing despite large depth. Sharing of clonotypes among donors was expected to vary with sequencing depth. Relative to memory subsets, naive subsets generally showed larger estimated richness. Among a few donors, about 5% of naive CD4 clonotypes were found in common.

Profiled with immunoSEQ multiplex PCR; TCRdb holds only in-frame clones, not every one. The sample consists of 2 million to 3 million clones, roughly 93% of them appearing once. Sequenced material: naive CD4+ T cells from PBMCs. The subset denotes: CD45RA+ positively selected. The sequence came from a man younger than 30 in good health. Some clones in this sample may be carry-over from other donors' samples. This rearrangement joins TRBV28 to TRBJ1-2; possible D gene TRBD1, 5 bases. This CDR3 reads CASSLPNNLYAGSYTF. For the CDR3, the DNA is TGTGCCAGCAGTTTACCCAATAACCTATACGCAGGGAGCTACACCTTC.